These T cell receptor beta chains were read from a single sample in a study of CD8+CD57+ T cells in acquired aplastic anemia. TCRdb itself ran the reads through MiXCR, one entry per CDR3 protein. The sample has 180,000 or so distinct CDR3 sequences; around 63% are singletons. Sequencing was done on a sample of sorted CD4+, CD8+, or CD8+CD57+ T cells (not recorded which) from PBMCs. These receptors originate from a human donor with aplastic anemia. The CDR3 runs from the conserved cysteine through the conserved F or W.

j_call: TRBJ2-2
v_call: TRBV24-1
cdr3_aa: CATSMGGRNTGELFF

j_call: TRBJ1-1
v_call: TRBV2
cdr3_aa: CASSEGGGWAEAFF

j_call: TRBJ1-5
v_call: TRBV29-1
cdr3_aa: CSAGTGSGLNQPQHF

j_call: TRBJ1-2
v_call: TRBV20-1
cdr3_aa: CSARNRGEVQANGYTF

j_call: TRBJ2-5
v_call: TRBV7-8
cdr3_aa: CASSSPRSSVQTQYF

j_call: TRBJ2-3
v_call: TRBV7-9
cdr3_aa: CASSLLERPTDTQYF

j_call: TRBJ1-2
v_call: TRBV6-1
cdr3_aa: CASNPLDTYGYTF

j_call: TRBJ1-2
v_call: TRBV5-7
cdr3_aa: CASSLSDRGVGIYGYTF

j_call: TRBJ1-3
v_call: TRBV7-3
cdr3_aa: CASSPQGRSGNTIYF

j_call: TRBJ2-5
v_call: TRBV10-3
cdr3_aa: CAISASRQGETQYF

j_call: TRBJ1-2
v_call: TRBV29-1
cdr3_aa: CSVGGPANYGYTF

j_call: TRBJ1-5
v_call: TRBV20-1
cdr3_aa: CSARVLRGPQHF

j_call: TRBJ2-5
v_call: TRBV10-3
cdr3_aa: CAISESAGQETQYF

j_call: TRBJ2-5
v_call: TRBV20-1
cdr3_aa: CSATTGAGRQETQYF

j_call: TRBJ2-7
v_call: TRBV20-1
cdr3_aa: CSFIKDPSSYEQYF

j_call: TRBJ2-7
v_call: TRBV7-9
cdr3_aa: CASASAGLSSYEQYF

j_call: TRBJ2-7
v_call: TRBV7-6
cdr3_aa: CASSLGGLEQYF

j_call: TRBJ2-7
v_call: TRBV4-1
cdr3_aa: CASSQTYRGYEQYF

j_call: TRBJ2-2
v_call: TRBV24-1
cdr3_aa: CATSLGTGELFF

j_call: TRBJ2-3
v_call: TRBV20-1
cdr3_aa: CSASSTDTQYF

j_call: TRBJ2-7
v_call: TRBV5-1
cdr3_aa: CASSLARGRYYEQYF

j_call: TRBJ2-1
v_call: TRBV19
cdr3_aa: CASSPWTGNTEQFF

j_call: TRBJ2-7
v_call: TRBV7-9
cdr3_aa: CASSYYEGFEQYF

j_call: TRBJ2-4
v_call: TRBV20-1
cdr3_aa: CSARDLLDQNIQYF

j_call: TRBJ2-1
v_call: TRBV29-1
cdr3_aa: CSVDSLGDEQFF

j_call: TRBJ2-7
v_call: TRBV10-1
cdr3_aa: CAPGVHEQYF

j_call: TRBJ1-2
v_call: TRBV6-5
cdr3_aa: CASSPETGAGYGYTF

j_call: TRBJ1-1
v_call: TRBV9
cdr3_aa: CASSETPGSNEAFF

j_call: TRBJ1-6
v_call: TRBV12-3/TRBV12-4
cdr3_aa: CASSFSGNVSPLHF

j_call: TRBJ2-3
v_call: TRBV9
cdr3_aa: CASSDGRTDTQYF

j_call: TRBJ2-7
v_call: TRBV2
cdr3_aa: CASSEASGRATHEQYF

j_call: TRBJ2-5
v_call: TRBV9
cdr3_aa: CASSARTEFQETQYF

j_call: TRBJ2-5
v_call: TRBV30
cdr3_aa: CAWSAGQGRQETQYF

j_call: TRBJ2-1
v_call: TRBV25-1
cdr3_aa: CASTPPLAYNEQFF

j_call: TRBJ2-7
v_call: TRBV4-2
cdr3_aa: CASSQEAGREQYF

j_call: TRBJ2-2
v_call: TRBV6-1
cdr3_aa: CASSPGQGAGELFF

j_call: TRBJ1-6
v_call: TRBV19
cdr3_aa: CASRATGLNSPLHF

j_call: TRBJ2-3
v_call: TRBV6-1
cdr3_aa: CASSEQLAGIADTQYF

j_call: TRBJ2-7
v_call: TRBV15
cdr3_aa: CATSRETGGETGEQYF

j_call: TRBJ1-6
v_call: TRBV20-1
cdr3_aa: CSARRQGAFGSPLHF

j_call: TRBJ1-2
v_call: TRBV20-1
cdr3_aa: CSAKGQNNYGYTF

j_call: TRBJ2-7
v_call: TRBV20-1
cdr3_aa: CSAAVQEREQYF

j_call: TRBJ2-7
v_call: TRBV24-1
cdr3_aa: CATSDQHTSKQYF